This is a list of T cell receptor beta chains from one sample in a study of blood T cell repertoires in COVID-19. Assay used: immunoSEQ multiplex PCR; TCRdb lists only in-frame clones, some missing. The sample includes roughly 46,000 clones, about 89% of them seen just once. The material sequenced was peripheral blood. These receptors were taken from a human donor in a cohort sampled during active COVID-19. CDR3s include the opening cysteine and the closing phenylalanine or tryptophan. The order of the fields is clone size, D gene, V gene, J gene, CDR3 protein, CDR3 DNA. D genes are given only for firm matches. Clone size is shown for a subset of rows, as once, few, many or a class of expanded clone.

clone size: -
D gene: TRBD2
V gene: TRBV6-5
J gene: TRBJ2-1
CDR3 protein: CASSLTSGEYNEQFF
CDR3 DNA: TGTGCCAGCAGTTTAACTAGCGGGGAATACAATGAGCAGTTCTTC

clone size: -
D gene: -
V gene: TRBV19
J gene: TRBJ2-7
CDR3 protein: CASSIQSSGGGEQYF
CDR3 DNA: TGTGCCAGTAGTATTCAAAGTAGCGGTGGGGGCGAGCAGTACTTC

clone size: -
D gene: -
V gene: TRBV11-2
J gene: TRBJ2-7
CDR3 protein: CASTQGALSYEQYF
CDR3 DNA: TGTGCCAGCACCCAAGGGGCCCTCTCCTACGAGCAGTACTTC

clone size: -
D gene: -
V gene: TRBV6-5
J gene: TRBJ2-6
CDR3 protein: CASSYSTGGANVLTF
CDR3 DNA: TGTGCCAGCAGTTACTCGACAGGTGGGGCCAACGTCCTGACTTTC

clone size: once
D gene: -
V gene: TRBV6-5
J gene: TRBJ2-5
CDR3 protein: CASSRHDPYQETQYF
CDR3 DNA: TGTGCCAGCAGTCGACATGATCCGTACCAAGAGACCCAGTACTTC

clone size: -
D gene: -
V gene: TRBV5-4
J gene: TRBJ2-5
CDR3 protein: CASSPSGYQETQYF
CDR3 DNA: TGTGCCAGCAGCCCGTCAGGGTACCAAGAGACCCAGTACTTC

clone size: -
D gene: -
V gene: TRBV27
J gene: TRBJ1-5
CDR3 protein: CASSTYQGKLPQHF
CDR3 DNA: TGTGCCAGCAGTACATATCAGGGGAAACTGCCCCAGCATTTT

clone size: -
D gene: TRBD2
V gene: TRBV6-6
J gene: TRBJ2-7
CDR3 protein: CASSSTSGGTYEQYF
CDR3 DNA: TGTGCCAGCAGCTCCACTAGCGGGGGAACCTACGAGCAGTACTTC

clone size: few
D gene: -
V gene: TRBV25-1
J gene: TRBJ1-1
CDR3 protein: CASSDYMVNPNTEAFF
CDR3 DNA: TGTGCCAGCAGTGACTATATGGTGAATCCGAACACTGAAGCTTTCTTT

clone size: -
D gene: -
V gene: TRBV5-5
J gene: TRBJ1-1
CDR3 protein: CASSLQGMNTEAFF
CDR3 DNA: TGTGCCAGCAGCCTACAGGGTATGAACACTGAAGCTTTCTTT

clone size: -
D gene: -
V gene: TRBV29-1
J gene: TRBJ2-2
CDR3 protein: CSVGRGSGELFF
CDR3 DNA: TGCAGCGTCGGCAGGGGATCCGGGGAGCTGTTTTTT

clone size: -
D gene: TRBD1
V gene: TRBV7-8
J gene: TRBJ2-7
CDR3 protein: CASSRGQGAYEQYF
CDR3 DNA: TGTGCCAGCAGCCGAGGGCAGGGGGCCTACGAGCAGTACTTC

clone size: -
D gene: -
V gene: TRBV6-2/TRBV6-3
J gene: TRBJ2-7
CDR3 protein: CASSYVRLYEQYF
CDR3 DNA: TGTGCCAGCAGTTACGTCAGGCTCTACGAGCAGTACTTC

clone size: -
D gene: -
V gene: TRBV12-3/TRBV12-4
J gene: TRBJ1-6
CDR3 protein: CASNSGRSPLHF
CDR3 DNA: TGTGCCAGCAATTCAGGGCGTTCACCCCTCCACTTT

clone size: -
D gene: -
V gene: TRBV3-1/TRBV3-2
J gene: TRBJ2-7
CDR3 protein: CASSQESYEQYF
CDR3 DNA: TGTGCCAGCAGCCAAGAGAGCTACGAGCAGTACTTC

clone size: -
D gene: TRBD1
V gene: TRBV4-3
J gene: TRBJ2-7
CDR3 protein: CASSQTGGLSYEQYF
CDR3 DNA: TGCGCCAGCAGCCAGACAGGGGGTCTCTCCTACGAGCAGTACTTC

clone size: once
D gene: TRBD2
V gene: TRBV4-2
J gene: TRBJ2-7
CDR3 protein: CASSHGTSSYEQYF
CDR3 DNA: TGTGCCAGCAGCCATGGGACTAGCTCCTACGAGCAGTACTTC

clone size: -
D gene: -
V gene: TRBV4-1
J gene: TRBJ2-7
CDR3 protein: CASSPYAGQPAYEQYF
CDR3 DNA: TGCGCCAGCAGCCCGTACGCGGGACAGCCTGCCTACGAGCAGTACTTC

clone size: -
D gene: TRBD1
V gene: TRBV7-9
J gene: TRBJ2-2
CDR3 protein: CASSLADRGYTGELFF
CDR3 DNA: TGTGCCAGCAGCTTAGCCGACAGGGGGTACACCGGGGAGCTGTTTTTT

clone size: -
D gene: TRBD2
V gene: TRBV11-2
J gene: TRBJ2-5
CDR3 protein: CASSLDTLGLAEIQETQYF
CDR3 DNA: TGTGCCAGCAGCCTAGATACCCTCGGACTAGCGGAGATCCAAGAGACCCAGTACTTC

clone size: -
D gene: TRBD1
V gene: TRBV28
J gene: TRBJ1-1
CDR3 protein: CASSSLTGSSDTEAFF
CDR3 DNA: TGTGCCAGCAGTTCCTTGACAGGGTCCTCGGACACTGAAGCTTTCTTT

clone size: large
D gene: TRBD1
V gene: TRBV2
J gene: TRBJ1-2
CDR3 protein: CASRAGTGAFYGYTF
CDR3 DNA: TGTGCCAGCAGGGCCGGGACAGGGGCATTCTATGGCTACACCTTC

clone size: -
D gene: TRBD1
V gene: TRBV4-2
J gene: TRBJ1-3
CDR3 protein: CASSQGEDRGFGNTIYF
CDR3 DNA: TGTGCCAGCAGCCAAGGAGAGGACAGGGGTTTTGGAAACACCATATATTTT

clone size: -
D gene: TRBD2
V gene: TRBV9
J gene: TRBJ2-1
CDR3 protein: CASSVSTSFEQFF
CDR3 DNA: TGTGCCAGCAGCGTATCGACTAGCTTTGAGCAGTTCTTC

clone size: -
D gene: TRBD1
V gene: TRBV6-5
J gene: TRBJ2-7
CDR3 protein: CAILQGAYEQYF
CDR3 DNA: TGTGCCATCCTACAGGGGGCCTACGAGCAGTACTTC

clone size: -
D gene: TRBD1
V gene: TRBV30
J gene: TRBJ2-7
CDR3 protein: CAWSRDSYEQYF
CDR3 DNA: TGTGCCTGGAGCAGGGACAGCTACGAGCAGTACTTC

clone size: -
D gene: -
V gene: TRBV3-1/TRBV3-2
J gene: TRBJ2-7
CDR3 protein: CASSPADTYEQYF
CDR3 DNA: TGTGCCAGCAGCCCGGCGGATACCTACGAGCAGTACTTC

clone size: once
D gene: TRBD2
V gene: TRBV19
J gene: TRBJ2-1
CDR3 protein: CASSIGDRGGNEQFF
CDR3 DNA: TGTGCCAGTAGTATAGGGGACCGGGGGGGCAATGAGCAGTTCTTC

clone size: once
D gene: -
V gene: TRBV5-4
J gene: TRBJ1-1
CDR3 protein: CASSILRGAEAFF
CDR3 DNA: TGTGCCAGCAGCATACTTAGGGGCGCCGAGGCTTTCTTT

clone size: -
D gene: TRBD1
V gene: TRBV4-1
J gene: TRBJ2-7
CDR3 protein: CASSQAGDRPTYEQYF
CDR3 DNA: TGCGCCAGCAGCCAAGCTGGGGACAGACCGACCTACGAGCAGTACTTC

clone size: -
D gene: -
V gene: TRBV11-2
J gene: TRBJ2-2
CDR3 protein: CASSLWGSTVIGELFF
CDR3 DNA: TGTGCCAGCAGCTTATGGGGCAGTACCGTGATCGGGGAGCTGTTTTTT

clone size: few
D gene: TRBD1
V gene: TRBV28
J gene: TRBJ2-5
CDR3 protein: CASSPPRGQGRYQETQYF
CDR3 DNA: TGTGCCAGCAGTCCGCCCCGCGGACAGGGGCGGTACCAAGAGACCCAGTACTTC

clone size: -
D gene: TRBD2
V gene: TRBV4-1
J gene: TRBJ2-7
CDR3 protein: CASSQEFQAGGEQYF
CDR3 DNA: TGCGCCAGCAGCCAAGAATTCCAGGCCGGGGGGGAGCAGTACTTC

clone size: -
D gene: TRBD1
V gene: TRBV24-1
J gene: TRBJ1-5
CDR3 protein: CATSEGQGSYQPQHF
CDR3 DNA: TGTGCCACCAGTGAGGGACAGGGGTCCTATCAGCCCCAGCATTTT

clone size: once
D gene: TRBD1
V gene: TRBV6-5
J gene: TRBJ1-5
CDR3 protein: CASSFGQGSNQPQHF
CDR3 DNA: TGTGCCAGCAGTTTCGGACAGGGAAGCAATCAGCCCCAGCATTTT

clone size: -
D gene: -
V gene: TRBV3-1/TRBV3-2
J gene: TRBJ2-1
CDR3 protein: CASSQVREAHEQFF
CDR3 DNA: TGTGCCAGCAGCCAAGTCCGGGAAGCGCATGAGCAGTTCTTC

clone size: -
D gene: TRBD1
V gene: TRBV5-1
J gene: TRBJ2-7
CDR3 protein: CASSLAGTGPEQYF
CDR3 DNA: TGCGCCAGCAGCTTGGCCGGGACAGGGCCCGAGCAGTACTTC

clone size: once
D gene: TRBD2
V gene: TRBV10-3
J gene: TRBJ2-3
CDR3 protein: CAISESRGTSGGQDTQYF
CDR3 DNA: TGTGCCATCAGTGAGTCGAGGGGGACTAGCGGGGGACAAGATACGCAGTATTTT

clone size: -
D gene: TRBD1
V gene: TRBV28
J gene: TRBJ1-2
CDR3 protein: CASSLTTGTGPNYGYTF
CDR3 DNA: TGTGCCAGCAGTTTAACCACCGGGACAGGGCCCAACTATGGCTACACCTTC

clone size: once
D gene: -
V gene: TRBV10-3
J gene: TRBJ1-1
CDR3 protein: CAISETAGADTEAFF
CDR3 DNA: TGTGCCATCAGTGAAACGGCAGGGGCTGACACTGAAGCTTTCTTT

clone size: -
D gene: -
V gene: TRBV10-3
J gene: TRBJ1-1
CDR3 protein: CAISESMSGRDTEAFF
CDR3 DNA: TGTGCCATCAGTGAGTCGATGAGTGGGAGGGACACTGAAGCTTTCTTT

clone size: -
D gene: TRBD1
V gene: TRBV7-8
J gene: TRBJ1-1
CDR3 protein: CASSSEGGQGAEAFF
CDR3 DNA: TGTGCCAGCAGCTCAGAGGGAGGACAGGGGGCTGAAGCTTTCTTT

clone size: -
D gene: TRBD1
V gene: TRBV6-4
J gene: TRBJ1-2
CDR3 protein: CASSVETGAGYTF
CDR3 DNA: TGTGCCAGCAGTGTAGAGACAGGGGCCGGCTACACCTTC

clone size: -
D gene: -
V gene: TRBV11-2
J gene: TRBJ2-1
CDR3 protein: CASSSTEINEQFF
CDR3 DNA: TGTGCCAGCAGCTCGACAGAAATTAATGAGCAGTTCTTC

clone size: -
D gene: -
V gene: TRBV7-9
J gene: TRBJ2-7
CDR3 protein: CASSFFGPYEQYF
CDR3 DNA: TGTGCCAGCAGCTTCTTTGGGCCCTACGAGCAGTACTTC